This T cell receptor beta chain was identified in a study of T cell changes during pregnancy in multiple sclerosis. The CDR3 sequence is 16 residues long. J lost 2 bases, V lost 1 base, and 8 bases had no gene match. CDR1 and CDR2 from the germline V gene are LNHDA and SQIVND (reference sequence). The protocol was immunoSEQ multiplex PCR, while the TCRdb copy is restricted to in-frame clones and leaves out a portion. The table lists tens of thousands of clones, around 94% of them singletons. This receptor was taken from a female donor in good health, enrolled as a control in a pregnancy study. This sample comprised peripheral blood, obtained in the third trimester of pregnancy. The chain joins TRBV19 to TRBJ2-7, with 7 positions matching TRBD1. CDR3 nucleotides: TGTGCCAGTAGTATAGGCTCGACAGGGAGTCCCTACGAGCAGTACTTC. It yields the protein CASSIGSTGSPYEQYF. Looking up the rest from reference TRBV19 and TRBJ2-7 gives the full variable domain: DGGITQSPKYLFRKEGQNVTLSCEQNLNHDAMYWYRQDPGQGLRLIYYSQIVNDFQKGDIAEGYSVSREKKESFPLTVTSAQKNPTAFYLCASSIGSTGSPYEQYFGPGTRLTVT.